Below, 31 T cell receptor beta chains from the same sample are listed, as sequenced in a study of PD-L1 blockade in urothelial cancer (dated by TCRdb to about 2017). Receptor libraries were prepared by the immunoSEQ multiplex PCR assay. The clones in this table, taken by TCRdb from immuneACCESS, are in-frame only. Not every clone is retained; where verified, under half of the shortfall comes from an unresolved V gene, and the cause of the rest is unknown. Present in this sample are under 55,000 clones, roughly 84% of which were seen just once. The ten largest make up 5% to 6% of the sample. The sample in question was PBMCs, obtained around atezolizumab (anti-PD-L1) treatment. The receptors shown here come from a man between 40 and 49 years old with urothelial cancer.

This chain uses TRBV11-3 with TRBJ2-3, with 10 nucleotides matching TRBD2. Germline CDR1 reads SGHNT; CDR2 reads YENEEA. The CDR3 has 17 residues. V lost 2 bases, J lost 4 bases, and 9 bases stayed unmatched. The CDR3 sequence: CASSLSASGSFPDTQYF. DNA for the CDR3: TGTGCCAGCAGCTTAAGCGCTAGCGGGAGTTTTCCAGATACGCAGTATTTT.

This chain uses TRBV5-1 with TRBJ2-1; TRBD2 matches at 11 bases. This CDR3 spans 16 amino acids. CDR1 SGHRS and CDR2 YFSETQ come from the germline V gene. The V gene end was trimmed by 4 bases and the J gene end by 4 bases; junction bases not matched to a gene: 7. CDR3 nucleotide sequence: TGCGCCAGCAGCCCTGCGGTAGCGGGAGGGTACAATGAGCAGTTCTTC. Residues: CASSPAVAGGYNEQFF.

This clone has just one count. V is TRBV2 and J is TRBJ2-5; 7 bases agree with TRBD2. CDR1 and CDR2 (germline): SNHLY, FYNNEI. The CDR3 loop spans 13 amino acids. V lost 8 bases, J lost 1 base, and 4 bases stayed unmatched. CDR3 nucleotides: TGTGCCAGCGGCGAGCGGGGCCAAGAGACCCAGTACTTC. The encoded protein is CASGERGQETQYF.

J is TRBJ2-7 and V is TRBV5-6; D unresolved. Germline values: CDR1 SGHDT, CDR2 YYEEEE. This CDR3 has 15 amino acids. V gave up 4 bases and J gave up 1 base, with 15 bases separating them. The DNA of the CDR3 is TGTGCCAGCAGCCCTTACCTGACACCTTCCTACGAGCAGTACTTC. This gives the protein CASSPYLTPSYEQYF.

This chain links TRBV14 with TRBJ1-2; weak D call: TRBD1 (6 bases). CDR1 and CDR2 (germline): SGHDN, FVKESK. The V end was cut by 4 bases, the J end by 9 bases, with 21 bases between. The CDR3 has 15 amino acids. The CDR3 reads CASSPQFGTRGSYTF. The CDR3 nucleotides read TGTGCCAGCAGCCCACAGTTCGGGACAAGAGGGAGCTACACCTTC.

The V call is TRBV12-5, the J call TRBJ2-2; maybe TRBD1 (5 bases). CDR3 length: 16 residues. Germline V gene data show CDR1 as LGHNT and CDR2 as FRNRAP. Trimming cost V 6 bases and J 0 bases, with 14 bases left between them. The CDR3 region is CASGYKAGPNTGELFF. CDR3 bases: TGTGCTAGTGGCTACAAGGCAGGGCCGAACACCGGGGAGCTGTTTTTT. The full variable domain, completed using reference TRBV12-5 and TRBJ2-2, is DARVTQTPRHKVTEMGQEVTMRCQPILGHNTVFWYRQTMMQGLELLAYFRNRAPLDDSGMPKDRFSAEMPDATLATLKIQPSEPRDSAVYFCASGYKAGPNTGELFFGEGSRLTVL.

The V call is TRBV6-6, the J call TRBJ1-1; 8 nucleotides match TRBD1. V lost 5 bases, J lost 5 bases, and 4 bases stayed unmatched. The CDR3 contains 13 residues. CDR1 and CDR2 (germline): MNHNY, SVGAGI (reference sequence). CDR3 region: CASSRTGRTEAFF. The CDR3 bases are TGTGCCAGCAGTCGGACAGGGCGGACTGAAGCTTTCTTT.

V usage is TRBV7-9 and J usage is TRBJ2-1; tentative D call: TRBD2 (6 bases). Trimming pared 3 bases from V and 2 bases from J, leaving 14 bases between. The CDR3 has 16 residues. CDR1 is SEHNR and CDR2 is FQNEAQ in the germline V gene (reference sequence). In DNA form, the CDR3 reads TGTGCCAGCAGCTTCGTGCCGGGGGTCACCTACAATGAGCAGTTCTTC. This codes for CASSFVPGVTYNEQFF.

The chain carries TRBV6-5 and TRBJ2-1; D uncertain. This CDR3 spans 15 amino acids. V was trimmed by 3 bases and J by 0 bases, leaving 9 bases between them. Germline CDR1 MNHEY, CDR2 SVGAGI. CDR3 bases: TGTGCCAGCAGTTATTTACCCGGCTCCTACAATGAGCAGTTCTTC. It codes for CASSYLPGSYNEQFF.

The CDR3 is CASSEQGRNTIYF. The CDR3 DNA reads as TGTGCCAGCAGTGAACAGGGAAGGAACACCATATATTTT. This sequence joins TRBV6-1 and TRBJ1-3; D possibly corresponds to TRBD1 (5 bases). With 2 bases removed from V and 7 bases from J, the gap between germline ends came to 9 bases. Germline V CDR1 and CDR2: MNHNS, SASEGT. The CDR3 is made up of 13 amino acids.

J is TRBJ2-1 and V is TRBV14; 7 bases line up with TRBD1. Germline V lookup: CDR1 SGHDN, CDR2 FVKESK. CDR3 length: 15 residues. Trimming removed 5 bases from V and 7 bases from J; junction bases left unmatched: 11. CDR3 in amino acids: CASSNERGPRNEQFF. The CDR3 DNA sequence: TGTGCCAGCAGCAACGAGAGGGGGCCAAGGAATGAGCAGTTCTTC.

The sample holds a few counts of this clone. The chain recombines TRBV7-8 with TRBJ1-3, with 8 positions matching TRBD1. V dropped 4 bases and J dropped 0; count of bases not matched to a gene: 8. Looked up from germline, CDR1 is SGHVS and CDR2 is FQNEAQ. The length of the CDR3 is 17 residues. The CDR3 here is CASSSRDRTLSGNTIYF. The CDR3 DNA sequence: TGTGCCAGCAGCTCGAGGGACAGGACCCTCTCTGGAAACACCATATATTTT.

The V call is TRBV6-5, the J call TRBJ1-1, with D hard to call. Germline-derived CDR1 and CDR2 are MNHEY and SVGAGI. The CDR3 runs 12 residues. Trimming removed 6 bases at V and 6 bases at J, with 11 bases between. Here the CDR3 DNA reads TGTGCCAGCAGGACCCCAGGTTCTGAAGCTTTCTTT. This sequence encodes CASRTPGSEAFF.

The chain links TRBV11-2 to TRBJ2-2; the D gene is possibly TRBD2 (6 bases). The CDR3 consists of 15 residues. CDR1 and CDR2 (germline): SGHAT, FQNNGV. Trimming shortened V by 11 bases and J by 2 bases, and 18 bases separated the two germline ends. In DNA, the CDR3 is TGTGCCGGGGGGAACCTTGGACGTAACACCGGGGAGCTGTTTTTT. This translates into CAGGNLGRNTGELFF.

This clone was counted between two and nine times. V and J are TRBV4-2 and TRBJ2-3; 7 bases map to TRBD2. In germline, CDR1 is LGHNA, CDR2 YNFKEQ. This CDR3 comprises 16 residues. J gave up 1 base and V 0 bases, and 4 bases lay outside the gene matches. In DNA, the CDR3 is TGTGCCAGCAGCCAAGATGTTACTAGCGGCACAGATACGCAGTATTTT. Translated, it gives CASSQDVTSGTDTQYF.

The V gene is TRBV7-3, the J gene TRBJ2-2; 15 bases agree with TRBD2. Germline CDR1 and CDR2: SGHTA and FQGTGA. The CDR3 covers 17 residues. With 5 bases clipped from V and 5 bases from J, the junction kept 6 bases outside the gene matches. The CDR3 protein is CASSPPGLAGGTGELFF. The CDR3 DNA sequence: TGTGCCAGCAGCCCTCCGGGACTAGCGGGAGGAACCGGGGAGCTGTTTTTT.

V usage is TRBV6-1 and J usage is TRBJ2-5; D perhaps matches TRBD1 (7 bases). With 6 bases removed from V and 0 bases from J, the gap between germline ends came to 14 bases. This CDR3 is built from 15 residues. From germline, CDR1 is MNHNS and CDR2 SASEGT. As DNA, the CDR3 is TGTGCCAGCAGGGAGGGACAGACGTACCAAGAGACCCAGTACTTC. Protein sequence: CASREGQTYQETQYF.

In its sample, this clone was seen once. The genes are TRBV29-1 and TRBJ2-7; 7 bases are a match to TRBD2. Losses at the gene ends were 4 bases for V and 0 bases for J; bases not matched to a gene: 6. This CDR3 spans 14 amino acids. The germline V gene has CDR1 SQVTM and CDR2 ANQGSEA. CDR3 sequence reads: CSVVPSGISYEQYF. Here the CDR3 DNA reads TGCAGCGTTGTGCCTAGCGGAATCTCCTACGAGCAGTACTTC.

The chain has TRBV10-3 and TRBJ1-1; D is ambiguous. The CDR3 is 12 residues long. Trimming took off 4 bases at V and 1 base at J, with 4 bases between the two ends. Per germline, CDR1 ENHRY and CDR2 SYGVKD. CDR3: CAISVANTEAFF. The CDR3 region has the DNA TGTGCCATCAGTGTAGCGAACACTGAAGCTTTCTTT.

The V call is TRBV29-1, the J call TRBJ1-1; D might be TRBD1 (5 bases). This CDR3 spans 14 amino acids. CDR1 is SQVTM and CDR2 is ANQGSEA in the germline V gene. V was shortened by 7 bases and J by 1 base, with 16 bases between the two germline ends. In DNA form, the CDR3 reads TGCAGCGCTCGAGCCGGGGGGTCGAACACTGAAGCTTTCTTT. Its translation: CSARAGGSNTEAFF.

The chain joins TRBV9 to TRBJ2-1; 12 positions agree with TRBD2. The CDR3 runs to 16 residues. From germline, CDR1 is SGDLS and CDR2 YYNGEE. The V gene end was trimmed by 3 bases and the J gene end by 7 bases; junction bases not matched to a gene: 8. The CDR3 sequence is CASSETTSGSVNEQFF. Here the CDR3 DNA reads TGTGCCAGCAGCGAGACGACTAGCGGGAGTGTAAATGAGCAGTTCTTC.

This clone appeared a few times. The V and J genes are TRBV6-5 and TRBJ2-7; 8 bases are shared with TRBD1. Germline V gives CDR1 MNHEY, CDR2 SVGAGI. Trimming at V came to 5 bases and at J to 3 bases, leaving 6 bases not matched to a gene. The CDR3 consists of 14 residues. In nucleotides, the CDR3 is TGTGCCAGCAGTACCCGACAGGGGAGCTACGAGCAGTACTTC. Translation: CASSTRQGSYEQYF.

This rearrangement joins TRBV10-1 to TRBJ2-5; 10 bases fit TRBD2. This CDR3 region has 14 residues. V lost 8 bases and J lost 3; bases outside the gene matches: 6. Germline lookup yields CDR1 WNHNN and CDR2 SYGVQD (reference sequence). The CDR3 nucleotides read TGCGCCAGCCCTCCCGGACTAGCGGAAGAGACCCAGTACTTC. Protein sequence: CASPPGLAEETQYF.

The table lists this clone with a few counts. The chain is built from TRBV25-1 and TRBJ2-1, with 11 bases aligning to TRBD2. V was clipped by 6 bases and J by 6 bases; unmatched bases: 7. Germline V gene sequence: CDR1 MGHDK, CDR2 SYGVNS. The CDR3 runs to 15 residues. The CDR3 nucleotides are TGTGCCAGCAGCTATTCTAGCGGGAGGTTCAATGAGCAGTTCTTC. This translates into CASSYSSGRFNEQFF.

The V and J genes are TRBV9 and TRBJ2-1; 8 bases match TRBD2. In germline, CDR1 is SGDLS, CDR2 YYNGEE. The V gene end was trimmed by 3 bases and the J gene end by 8 bases; junction bases not matched to a gene: 13. This CDR3 comprises 16 residues. The CDR3 sequence is CASSEGLVGVGDEQFF. The DNA for the CDR3 is TGTGCCAGCAGCGAGGGACTAGTTGGGGTTGGGGATGAGCAGTTCTTC.

In regard to this clone: This sample includes further DNA sequences coding for the same CDR3. V and J are TRBV27 and TRBJ2-7, with a tentative D call TRBD2 (5 bases). The V end was cut by 7 bases, the J end by 6 bases, with 16 bases between. Looked up from germline, CDR1 is MNHEY and CDR2 is SMNVEV (reference sequence). This CDR3 is built from 13 residues. This chain's CDR3 is CASKVLGESEQYF. As DNA, the CDR3 is TGTGCCAGCAAGGTCCTTGGGGAGAGCGAGCAGTACTTC.

V and J are TRBV10-3 and TRBJ2-7, with a possible D match to TRBD2 (6 bases). The germline V gene has CDR1 ENHRY and CDR2 SYGVKD. V gave up 4 bases and J gave up 6 bases, with 16 bases separating them. This CDR3 is built from 14 residues. The CDR3 loop is CAISGLREQVEQYF. The CDR3 DNA follows: TGTGCCATCAGTGGATTGCGGGAACAGGTCGAGCAGTACTTC.

The rearrangement joins TRBV19 to TRBJ2-1; TRBD2 might be the D (6 bases). CDR3 length: 14 amino acids. The germline CDR1 and CDR2 sequences are LNHDA and SQIVND (reference sequence). V gave up 5 bases and J gave up 5 bases, with 13 bases separating them. The chain's CDR3 is CASSVSGTHNEQFF. The CDR3 nucleotides read TGTGCCAGTAGTGTTAGCGGCACCCACAATGAGCAGTTCTTC.

J is TRBJ2-1 and V is TRBV7-2, with a possible D match to TRBD1 (6 bases). Germline CDR1 SGHTA, CDR2 FQGNSA. Trimming took 5 bases from V and 9 from J, leaving 14 bases between them. The CDR3 length is 13 residues. Written as DNA, the CDR3 is TGTGCCAGCAGCACTAGACAGGCGGGTGAGCAGTTCTTC. Its translation: CASSTRQAGEQFF.

The rearrangement joins TRBV30 to TRBJ2-3; D possibly corresponds to TRBD2 (7 bases). Per the germline V gene, CDR1 is GTSNPN and CDR2 is SVGIG (reference sequence). V lost 0 bases and J lost 4, with 14 bases in between. The CDR3 consists of 15 residues. CDR3 bases: TGTGCCTGGAGTGTGGGGGGGCCGGGGCCAGATACGCAGTATTTT. This sequence encodes CAWSVGGPGPDTQYF.

This chain links TRBV4-3 with TRBJ2-1, with 13 bases fitting TRBD2. Germline V gene sequence: CDR1 LGHNA, CDR2 YSLEER. The ends lost 4 bases at V and 5 bases at J; junction bases unmatched: 5. This CDR3 is 16 amino acids long. The chain's CDR3 is CASSRGGLAGDNEQFF. The CDR3 DNA sequence: TGCGCCAGCAGCCGTGGAGGACTAGCGGGGGACAATGAGCAGTTCTTC.